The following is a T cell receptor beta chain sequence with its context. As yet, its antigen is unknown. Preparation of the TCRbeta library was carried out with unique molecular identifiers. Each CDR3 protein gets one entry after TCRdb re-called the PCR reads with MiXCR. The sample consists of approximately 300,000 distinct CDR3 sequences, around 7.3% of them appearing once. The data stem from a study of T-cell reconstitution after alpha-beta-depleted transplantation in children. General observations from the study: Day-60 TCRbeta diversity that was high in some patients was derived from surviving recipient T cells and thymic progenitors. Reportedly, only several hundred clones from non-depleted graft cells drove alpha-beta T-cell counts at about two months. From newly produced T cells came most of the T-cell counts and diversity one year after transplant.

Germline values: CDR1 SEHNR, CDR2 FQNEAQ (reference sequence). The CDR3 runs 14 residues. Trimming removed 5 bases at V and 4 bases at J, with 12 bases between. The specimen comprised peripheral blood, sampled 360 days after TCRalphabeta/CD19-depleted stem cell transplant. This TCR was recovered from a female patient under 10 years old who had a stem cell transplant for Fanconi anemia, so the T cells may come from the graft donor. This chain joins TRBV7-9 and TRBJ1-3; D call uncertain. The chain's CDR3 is CASSAHRAGNTIYF. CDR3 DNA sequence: TGTGCCAGCAGCGCTCATAGGGCGGGAAACACCATATATTTT.